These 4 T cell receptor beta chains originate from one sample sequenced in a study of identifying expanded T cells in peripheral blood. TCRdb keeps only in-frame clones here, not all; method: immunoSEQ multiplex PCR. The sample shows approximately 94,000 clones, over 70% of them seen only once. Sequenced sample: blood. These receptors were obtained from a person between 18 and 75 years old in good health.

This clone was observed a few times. The CDR3 loop reads CASRFGQGGGYTF. The CDR3, as DNA: TGCGCCAGCAGGTTTGGACAGGGCGGTGGCTACACCTTC. The genes are TRBV5-1 and TRBJ1-2; TRBD1 matches at 8 bases. The CDR3 contains 13 residues. With V trimmed by 5 bases and J by 7 bases, 7 bases remained unmatched. The germline gives CDR1 SGHRS, CDR2 YFSETQ.

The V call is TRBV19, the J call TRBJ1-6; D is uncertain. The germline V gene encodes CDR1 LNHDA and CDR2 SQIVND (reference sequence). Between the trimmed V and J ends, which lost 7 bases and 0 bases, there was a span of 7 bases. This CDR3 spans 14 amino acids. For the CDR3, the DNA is TGTGCCAGTACAGAAATCTCCTATAATTCACCCCTCCACTTT. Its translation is CASTEISYNSPLHF.

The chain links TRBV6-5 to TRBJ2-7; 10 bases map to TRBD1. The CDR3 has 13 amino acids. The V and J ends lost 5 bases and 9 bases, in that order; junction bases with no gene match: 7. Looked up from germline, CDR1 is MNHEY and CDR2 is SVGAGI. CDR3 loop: CASSPPTGGGQYF. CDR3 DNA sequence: TGTGCCAGCAGTCCTCCGACAGGGGGCGGGCAGTACTTC.

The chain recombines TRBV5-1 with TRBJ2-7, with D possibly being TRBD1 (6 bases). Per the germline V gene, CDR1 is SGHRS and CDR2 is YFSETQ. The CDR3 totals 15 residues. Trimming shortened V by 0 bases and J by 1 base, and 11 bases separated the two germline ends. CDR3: CASSLEGDTSYEQYF. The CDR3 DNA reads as TGCGCCAGCAGCTTGGAGGGGGACACTTCCTACGAGCAGTACTTC.